This T cell receptor (beta chain) was identified during a study of blood T cell repertoires in COVID-19. Whole-study context: Sites across the United States, Italy and Spain contributed samples from acute and convalescent COVID-19. T cells, B-cell-depleted T cells, or PBMCs provided the cDNA or gDNA that served as material.

Details on this clone: A junction end diverges from the germline sequence, so it may reflect a read error.

Per the germline V gene, CDR1 is LNHDA and CDR2 is SQIVND (reference sequence). The CDR3 contains 13 residues. In the study's own analysis: Estimates of nucleated cell counts were drawn from the amplification of reference gene primers. The repertoire was sequenced with immunoSEQ multiplex PCR; TCRdb's copy has only in-frame clones and lacks some. The V and J calls and clone size were taken over from that table, and D and trimming were inferred from the DNA. The table lists tens of thousands of clones, approximately 85% of them singletons. The sequenced material came from peripheral blood. The clonotype comes from a woman aged 55-69 years with acute or convalescent COVID-19. The chain uses TRBV19 and TRBJ1-2; 8 bases match TRBD1. CDR3: CASSRDRNCGYTF. CDR3 DNA: TGTGCCAGTAGTCGGGACAGGAACTGTGGCTACACCTTC.